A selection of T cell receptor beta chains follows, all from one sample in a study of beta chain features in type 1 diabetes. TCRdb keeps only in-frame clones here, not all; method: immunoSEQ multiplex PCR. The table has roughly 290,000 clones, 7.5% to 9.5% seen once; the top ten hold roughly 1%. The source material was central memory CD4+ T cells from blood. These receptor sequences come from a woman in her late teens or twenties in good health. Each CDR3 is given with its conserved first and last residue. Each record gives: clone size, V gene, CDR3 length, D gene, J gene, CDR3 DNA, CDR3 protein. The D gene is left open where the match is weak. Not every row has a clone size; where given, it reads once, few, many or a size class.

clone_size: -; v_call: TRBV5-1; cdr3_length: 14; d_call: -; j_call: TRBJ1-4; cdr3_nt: TGCGCCAGCAGATTTGCGACAGGAAATGAAAAACTGTTTTTT; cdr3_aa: CASRFATGNEKLFF
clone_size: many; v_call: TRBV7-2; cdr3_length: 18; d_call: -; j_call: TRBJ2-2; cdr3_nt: TGTGCCAGCAGCTTAGGGGACCCCGGAGGTCTTTGGGCCGGGGAGCTGTTTTTT; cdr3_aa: CASSLGDPGGLWAGELFF
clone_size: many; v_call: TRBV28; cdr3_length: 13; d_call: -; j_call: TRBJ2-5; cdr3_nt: TGTGCCAGCAGTAACGACAGGCAAGAGACCCAGTACTTC; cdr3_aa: CASSNDRQETQYF
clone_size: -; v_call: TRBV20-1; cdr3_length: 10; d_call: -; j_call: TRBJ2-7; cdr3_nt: TGCAGTGCTCTGGGCTCCGAGCAGTACTTC; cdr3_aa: CSALGSEQYF
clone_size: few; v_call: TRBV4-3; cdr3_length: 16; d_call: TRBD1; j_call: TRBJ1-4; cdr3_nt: TGCGCCAGCAGCCAAGATTCGGCAGGGGGCAAGGAAAAACTGTTTTTT; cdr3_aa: CASSQDSAGGKEKLFF
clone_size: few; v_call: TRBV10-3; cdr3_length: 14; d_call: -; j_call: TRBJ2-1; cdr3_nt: TGTGCCATCAGTGAGCTCGGGCAGTACAATGAGCAGTTCTTC; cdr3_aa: CAISELGQYNEQFF
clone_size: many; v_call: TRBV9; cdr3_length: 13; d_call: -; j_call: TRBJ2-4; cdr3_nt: TGTGCCAGCAGCGTAGGGGTTCTGGACATTCAGTACTTC; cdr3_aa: CASSVGVLDIQYF
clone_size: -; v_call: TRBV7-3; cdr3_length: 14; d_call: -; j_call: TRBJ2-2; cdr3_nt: TGTGCCAGCAGCTTAGGGCAGGGCACCGGGGAGCTGTTTTTT; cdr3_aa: CASSLGQGTGELFF
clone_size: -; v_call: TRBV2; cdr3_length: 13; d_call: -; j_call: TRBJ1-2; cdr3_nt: TGTGCCAGAGGGGGGGACCCAAACTATGGCTACACCTTC; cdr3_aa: CARGGDPNYGYTF
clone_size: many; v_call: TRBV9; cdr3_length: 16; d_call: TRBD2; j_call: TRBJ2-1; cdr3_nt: TGTGCCAGCAGCGTGGAAATGCTACTAGCGGGGGATGAGCAGTTCTTC; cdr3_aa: CASSVEMLLAGDEQFF
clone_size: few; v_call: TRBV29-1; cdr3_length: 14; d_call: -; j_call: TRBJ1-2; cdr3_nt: TGCAGCGTTGAAGATATCCGGGACGGCTATGGCTACACCTTC; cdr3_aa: CSVEDIRDGYGYTF
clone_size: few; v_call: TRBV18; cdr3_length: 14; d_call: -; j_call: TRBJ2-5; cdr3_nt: TGTGCCAGCTCACCGGACCAGCTTTTAGAGACCCAGTACTTC; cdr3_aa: CASSPDQLLETQYF
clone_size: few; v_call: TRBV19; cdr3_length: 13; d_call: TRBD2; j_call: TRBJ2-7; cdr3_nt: TGTGCCAGTAAGGTAGCGGGAGGGTACGAGCAGTACTTC; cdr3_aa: CASKVAGGYEQYF
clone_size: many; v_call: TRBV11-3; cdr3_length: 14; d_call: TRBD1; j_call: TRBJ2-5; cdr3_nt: TGTGCCAGCAGCCCAGACAGGGTCCAAGAGACCCAGTACTTC; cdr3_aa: CASSPDRVQETQYF
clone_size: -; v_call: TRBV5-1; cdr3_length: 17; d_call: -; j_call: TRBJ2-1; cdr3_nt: TGCGCCAGCAGCTTGGACCCGCAGACCTCCTCCTACAATGAGCAGTTCTTC; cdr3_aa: CASSLDPQTSSYNEQFF
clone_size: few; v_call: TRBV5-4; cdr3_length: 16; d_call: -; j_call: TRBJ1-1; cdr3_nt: TGTGCCAGCAGCTCTGAACCCGGGAGACGGAACACTGAAGCTTTCTTT; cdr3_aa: CASSSEPGRRNTEAFF
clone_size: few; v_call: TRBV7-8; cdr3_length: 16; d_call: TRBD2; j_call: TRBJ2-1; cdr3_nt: TGTGCCAGCAGCTCGACCCTAGCGGCCGCGAACAATGAGCAGTTCTTC; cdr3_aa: CASSSTLAAANNEQFF
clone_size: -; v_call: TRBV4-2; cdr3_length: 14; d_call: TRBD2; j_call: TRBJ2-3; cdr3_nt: TGTGCCAGCAGCTCTTCGCGGGGGTCAGATACGCAGTATTTT; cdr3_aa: CASSSSRGSDTQYF
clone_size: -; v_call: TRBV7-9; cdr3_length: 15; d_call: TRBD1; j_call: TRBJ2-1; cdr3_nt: TGTGCCAGCAGCCTTTATGGGACAGGATACAATGAGCAGTTCTTC; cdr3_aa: CASSLYGTGYNEQFF
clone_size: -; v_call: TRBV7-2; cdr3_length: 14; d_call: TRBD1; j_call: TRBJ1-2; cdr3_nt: TGTGCCAGCAGCTTAGGACAGGGGGCTGATGGCTACACCTTC; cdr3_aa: CASSLGQGADGYTF
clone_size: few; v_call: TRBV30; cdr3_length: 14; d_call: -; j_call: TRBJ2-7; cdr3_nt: TGTGCCTGTTACCTCAGGGGCAGAAACTACGAGCAGTACTTC; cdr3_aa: CACYLRGRNYEQYF
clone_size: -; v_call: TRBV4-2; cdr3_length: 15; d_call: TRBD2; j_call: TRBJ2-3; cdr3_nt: TGTGCCAGCAGCCCGACCCGGACTAGCGCAGATACGCAGTATTTT; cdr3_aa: CASSPTRTSADTQYF
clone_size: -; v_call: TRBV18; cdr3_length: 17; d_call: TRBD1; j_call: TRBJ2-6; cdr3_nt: TGTGCCAGCTCGGCGGGACAGGCCGACTTTTCGCCCGACGTCCTGACTTTC; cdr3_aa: CASSAGQADFSPDVLTF
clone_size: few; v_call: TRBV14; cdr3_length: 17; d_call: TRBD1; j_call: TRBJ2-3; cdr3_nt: TGTGCCAGCAGCCAAGTGTATGGGACAGGGGGCCCAGATACGCAGTATTTT; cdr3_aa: CASSQVYGTGGPDTQYF
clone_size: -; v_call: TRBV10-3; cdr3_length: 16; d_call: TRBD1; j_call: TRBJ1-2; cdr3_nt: TGTGCCATCAGTGATTTCGGGACAGGGGGACTCTATGGCTACACCTTC; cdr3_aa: CAISDFGTGGLYGYTF
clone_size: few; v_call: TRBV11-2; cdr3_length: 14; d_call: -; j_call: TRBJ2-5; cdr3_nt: TGTGCCAGCAGCTTTTCTATCGATCAAGAGACCCAGTACTTC; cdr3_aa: CASSFSIDQETQYF
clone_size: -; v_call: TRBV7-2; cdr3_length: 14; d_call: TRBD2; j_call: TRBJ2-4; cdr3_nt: TGTGCCAGCAGCTTAGGGCTAGCGGGAAACATTCAGTACTTC; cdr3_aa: CASSLGLAGNIQYF
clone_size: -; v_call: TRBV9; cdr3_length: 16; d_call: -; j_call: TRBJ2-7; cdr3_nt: TGTGCCAGCAGCCCAATTGTCGGAGCGGAGTCCTACGAGCAGTACTTC; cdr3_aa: CASSPIVGAESYEQYF
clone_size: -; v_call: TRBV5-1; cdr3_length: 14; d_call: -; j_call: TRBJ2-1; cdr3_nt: TGCGCCAGCACAATGGGAGGCTCCTACAATGAGCAGTTCTTC; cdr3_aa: CASTMGGSYNEQFF
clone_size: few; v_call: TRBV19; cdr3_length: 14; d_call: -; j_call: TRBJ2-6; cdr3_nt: TGTGCCAGTAGGTGGGGCTCTGGGGCCAACGTCCTGACTTTC; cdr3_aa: CASRWGSGANVLTF
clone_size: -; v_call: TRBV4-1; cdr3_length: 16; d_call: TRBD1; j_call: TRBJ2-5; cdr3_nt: TGCGCCAGCAGCCAAGATGAGACAGGGCCTGAAGAGACCCAGTACTTC; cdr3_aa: CASSQDETGPEETQYF
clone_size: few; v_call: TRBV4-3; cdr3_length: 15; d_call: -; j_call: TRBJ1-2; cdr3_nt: TGCGCCAGCAGCCAAGAACAGGGTTTTAGCTATGGCTACACCTTC; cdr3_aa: CASSQEQGFSYGYTF
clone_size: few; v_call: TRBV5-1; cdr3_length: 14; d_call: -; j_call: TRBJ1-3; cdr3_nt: TGCGCCAGCAGCCTCGGGAGCTCTGGAAACACCATATATTTT; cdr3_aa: CASSLGSSGNTIYF
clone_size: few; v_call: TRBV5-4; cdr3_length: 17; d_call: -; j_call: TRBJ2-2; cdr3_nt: TGTGCCAGCAGCCACTCTAGCAGGCGCCCGAACACCGGGGAGCTGTTTTTT; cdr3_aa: CASSHSSRRPNTGELFF
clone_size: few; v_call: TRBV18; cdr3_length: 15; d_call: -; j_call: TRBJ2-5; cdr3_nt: TGTGCCAGCTCACTCACCTGGGCAGCCCAAGAGACCCAGTACTTC; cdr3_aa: CASSLTWAAQETQYF
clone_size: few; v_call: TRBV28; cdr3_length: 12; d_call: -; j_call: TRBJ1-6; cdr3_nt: TGTGCCAGCAGTTTAGTGGATTCACCCCTCCACTTT; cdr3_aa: CASSLVDSPLHF
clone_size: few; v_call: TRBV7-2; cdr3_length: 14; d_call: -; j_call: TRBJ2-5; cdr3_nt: TGTGCCAGCAGCCTCCAACAGGGTTCGGAGACCCAGTACTTC; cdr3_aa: CASSLQQGSETQYF